This TCR beta chain is from a study of PD-1 blockade in classical Hodgkin lymphoma. Time point specified: cycle 4 day 1 (C4D1), after more than five weeks of nivolumab. Each patient's relapse followed autologous stem cell transplantation, and brentuximab vedotin exposure varied. Using magnetic negative selection, the CD4+ T cells were separated out of thawed PBMCs. Study-level results: Factors driving the repertoire differences, possibly disease activity or prior therapy, remain undefined. Researchers reported that CD4+ TCR diversity, though not CD8+, rose significantly by C4D1.

About this clone itself: Its antigen is unknown.

Using immunoSEQ multiplex PCR, the repertoire was profiled, and TCRdb retains in-frame clones only, with some absent. The sample lists approximately 29,000 clones; more than 60% were seen once. CDR1 and CDR2 from the germline V gene are SNHLY and FYNNEI. Trimming left V 5 bases short and J 6 bases short, with 11 bases between. This CDR3 is 14 amino acids long. The sequencing used CD4+ T cells from blood, collected before the fourth cycle of nivolumab. The chain links TRBV2 to TRBJ1-6; a possible D gene is TRBD1 (5 bases). The receptor's source is a human donor with classical Hodgkin lymphoma. The CDR3 here is CASSRRVVNSPLHF. The CDR3 DNA reads as TGTGCCAGCAGTCGCAGGGTGGTTAATTCACCCCTCCACTTT.